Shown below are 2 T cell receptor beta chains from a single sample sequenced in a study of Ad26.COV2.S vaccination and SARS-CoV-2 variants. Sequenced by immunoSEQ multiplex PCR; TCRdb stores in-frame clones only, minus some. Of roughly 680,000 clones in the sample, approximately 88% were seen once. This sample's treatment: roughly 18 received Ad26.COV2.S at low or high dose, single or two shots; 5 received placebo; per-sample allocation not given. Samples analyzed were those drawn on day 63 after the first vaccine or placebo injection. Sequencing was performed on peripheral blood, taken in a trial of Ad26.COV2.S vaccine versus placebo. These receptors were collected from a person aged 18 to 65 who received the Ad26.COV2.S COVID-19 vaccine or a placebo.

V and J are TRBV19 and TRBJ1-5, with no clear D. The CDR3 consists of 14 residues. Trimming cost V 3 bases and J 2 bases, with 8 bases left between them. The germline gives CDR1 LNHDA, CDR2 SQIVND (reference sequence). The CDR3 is CASSMGPGNQPQHF. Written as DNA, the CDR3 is TGTGCCAGTAGTATGGGCCCGGGCAATCAGCCCCAGCATTTT.

CDR3 sequence (DNA): TGCGCCAGCCAGGCCGGGACTAGGAGGGGCAATGAGCAGTTCTTC. Protein: CASQAGTRRGNEQFF. The chain uses TRBV5-1 and TRBJ2-1; 8 nucleotides line up with TRBD2. V gave up 7 bases and J gave up 6 bases; unmatched junction bases: 12. CDR1 is SGHRS and CDR2 is YFSETQ in the germline V gene. The CDR3 loop spans 15 amino acids.